This T cell receptor beta chain was captured by sequencing in a study of vaccination and CD4 T cells after COVID-19. Sample treatment: roughly 10-day PBMC culture with coronavirus spike peptide pools or control peptides (ViraFEST assay). Losses at the gene ends were 3 bases for V and 4 bases for J; bases not matched to a gene: 9. From germline, CDR1 is LGHNA and CDR2 YNFKEQ. The CDR3 length is 17 residues. With the Oncomine TCR Beta short-read assay, DNA from cultured CD4+ T cells was sequenced. MiXCR, run by TCRdb on the PCR reads, gives a single entry per CDR3 protein. The sample carries roughly 13,000 distinct CDR3 sequences, 62% recorded once. Details on this clonotype: What it binds is unknown.

This sequence joins TRBV4-2 and TRBJ2-3; 11 bases agree with TRBD2. The TCR sequence derives from a human donor who had recovered from COVID-19. The sequencing sample was made of CD4+ T cells from blood, cultured in vitro. The CDR3 is CASSQAYSGRAADTQYF. The CDR3 bases are TGTGCCAGCAGCCAGGCTTATAGCGGGAGGGCCGCAGATACGCAGTATTTT.